The clone carrying this T cell receptor beta chain was observed many times. The antigen remains undetermined. The source of the sample is a study of neurological immune-mediated disorders. Whole-study results and caveats: None of the CDR3 amino acid sequences of expanded clones were shared across subjects, and this suggested private repertoires in all groups. The most TCR clonal expansion was seen in HTLV-1-associated myelopathy, and the least was seen in multiple sclerosis, which fell below healthy controls.

The authors obtained over 180 million TCR-beta sequences from 15-18 subjects per sequencing run. TCRdb analysed the 5' RACE reads with MiXCR anew, one entry per CDR3 protein. The repertoire holds 53,000 or so distinct CDR3 sequences, with 10% to 15% as singletons. The V and J ends lost 6 bases and 4 bases respectively, with 16 bases between them. The CDR3 spans 15 residues. Germline loops: CDR1 MNHEY, CDR2 SVGAGI. Stored at -80 C, 2 million PBMCs were the source of the unsorted libraries. Sequencing was performed on PBMCs. The TCR originated in a woman in her sixties with HTLV-1-associated myelopathy (HAM/TSP). The chain combines TRBV6-5 with TRBJ2-1, with D tentatively TRBD2 (6 bases). The CDR3 DNA is TGTGCCAGCAGCTCCCGGGCTAGCGAGTACAATGAGCAGTTCTTC. Amino acids: CASSSRASEYNEQFF.